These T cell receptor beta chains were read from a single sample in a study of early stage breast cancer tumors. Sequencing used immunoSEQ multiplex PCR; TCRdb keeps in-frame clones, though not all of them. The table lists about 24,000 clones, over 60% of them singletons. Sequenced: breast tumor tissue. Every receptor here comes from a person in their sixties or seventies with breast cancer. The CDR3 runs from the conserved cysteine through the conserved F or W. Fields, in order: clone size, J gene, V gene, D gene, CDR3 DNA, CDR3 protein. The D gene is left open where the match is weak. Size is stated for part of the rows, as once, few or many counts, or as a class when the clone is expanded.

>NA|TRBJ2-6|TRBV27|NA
TGTGCCAGCAGTTTATGGGGGGGCGCGGGGGCCAACGTCCTGACTTTC
CASSLWGGAGANVLTF
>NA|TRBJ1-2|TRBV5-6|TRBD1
TGTGCCAGCAGCTTTACTAGACAGGGGGATGGCTACACCTTC
CASSFTRQGDGYTF
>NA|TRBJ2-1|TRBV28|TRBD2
TGTGCCAGCAGGGGACGACTAGCGGGAGCTTCTGAGCAGTTCTTC
CASRGRLAGASEQFF
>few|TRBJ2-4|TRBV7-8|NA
TGTGCCACCTCGGGGTCAGCCAAAAACATTCAGTACTTC
CATSGSAKNIQYF
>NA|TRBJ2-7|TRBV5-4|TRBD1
TGTGCCAGCAGTTCCGGGACAGGGAACTACGAGCAGTACTTC
CASSSGTGNYEQYF
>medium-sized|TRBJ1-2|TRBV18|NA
TGTGCCAGCTCACCAGGCCCCAACTATGGCTACACCTTC
CASSPGPNYGYTF
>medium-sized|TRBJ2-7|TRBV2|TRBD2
TGTGCCAGCAGAGGCACTAGCGGGAGCTTTGACGAGCAGTACTTC
CASRGTSGSFDEQYF
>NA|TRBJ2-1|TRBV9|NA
TGTGCCAGCAGGGAGAGGGCCAGCTACAATGAGCAGTTCTTC
CASRERASYNEQFF
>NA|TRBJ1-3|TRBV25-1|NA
TGTGCCAGCACTAGCATCGGGGGGAGTTTGGGAAACACCATATATTTT
CASTSIGGSLGNTIYF
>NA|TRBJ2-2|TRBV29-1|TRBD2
TGCAGCGTTACGACTAGCGGGAGAACCGCCGGGGAGCTGTTTTTT
CSVTTSGRTAGELFF
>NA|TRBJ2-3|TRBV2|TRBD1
TGTGCCAGCAGCACAGGGGGTACAGATACGCAGTATTTT
CASSTGGTDTQYF
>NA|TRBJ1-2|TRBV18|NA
TGTGCCAGCTCACCTCTCGACAGTACTGCTAACTATGGCTACACCTTC
CASSPLDSTANYGYTF
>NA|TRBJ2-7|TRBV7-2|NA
TGTGCCAGCAGCTTAGGATTTCTAGTCTACGAGCAGTACTTC
CASSLGFLVYEQYF
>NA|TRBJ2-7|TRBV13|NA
TGTGCCAGCAGTGAGAATACCTACGAGCAGTACTTC
CASSENTYEQYF
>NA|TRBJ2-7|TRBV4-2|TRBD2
TGTGCCAGCAGCCAAGAGGGCGGGAGACGCTCCTACGAGCAGTACTTC
CASSQEGGRRSYEQYF
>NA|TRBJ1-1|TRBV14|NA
TGTGCCAGCAGCCCCGCCAGGGGCTTGACGAACACTGAAGCTTTCTTT
CASSPARGLTNTEAFF
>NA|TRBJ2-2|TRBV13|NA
TGTGCCAGCAGCTTCGGAATCAGGGACGGGGAGCTGTTTTTT
CASSFGIRDGELFF
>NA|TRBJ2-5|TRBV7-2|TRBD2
TGTGCCAGCAGCCGGAGCGGGAAAGTAGAGACCCAGTACTTC
CASSRSGKVETQYF
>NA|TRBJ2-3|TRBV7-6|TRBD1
TGTGCCAGCAGCTCCAAGGACAGGGGGGGAGATACGCAGTATTTT
CASSSKDRGGDTQYF
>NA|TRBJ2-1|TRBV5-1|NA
TGCGCCAGCAGCTTGTCTTCGGGAGACAATGAGCAGTTCTTC
CASSLSSGDNEQFF
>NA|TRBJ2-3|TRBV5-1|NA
TGCGCCAGCAGCTTAGGACAGATCTTTCACACTAAGCAGTATTTT
CASSLGQIFHTKQYF
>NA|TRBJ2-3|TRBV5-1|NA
TGCGCCAGCAGCTTGGGTAGCGTTGGTACGCAGTATTTT
CASSLGSVGTQYF
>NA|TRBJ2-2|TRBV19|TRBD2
TGTGCCAGTAGTATAGGTCTAGCGGGCACCGGGGAGCTGTTTTTT
CASSIGLAGTGELFF
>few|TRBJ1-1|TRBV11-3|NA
TGTGCCAGCAGCTCCGGGGTTAACACTGAAGCTTTCTTT
CASSSGVNTEAFF
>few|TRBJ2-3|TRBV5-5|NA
TGTGCCAGCAGCTTGGCTACGGGTGGATCGGAGGCGGATACGCAGTATTTT
CASSLATGGSEADTQYF
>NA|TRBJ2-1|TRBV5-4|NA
TGTGCCAGCGCGACTAGTCTAACCTACAATGAGCAGTTCTTC
CASATSLTYNEQFF
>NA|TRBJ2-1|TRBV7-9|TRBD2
TGTGCCAGCAGCTCCCCCACCGGGGGGAGGGCCATGATCGAGCAGTTCTTC
CASSSPTGGRAMIEQFF
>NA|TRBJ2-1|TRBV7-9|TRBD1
TGTGCCACCACGACAGGGAAGGATGAGCAGTTCTTC
CATTTGKDEQFF
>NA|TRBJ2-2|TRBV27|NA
TGTGCCAGCAGTACCCACAGGACCGGGGAGCTGTTTTTT
CASSTHRTGELFF
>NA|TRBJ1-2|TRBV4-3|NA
TGCGCCAGCAGCCTCCTGGTAGGGGAGGGGCATGGCTACACCTTC
CASSLLVGEGHGYTF
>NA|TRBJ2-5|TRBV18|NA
TGTGCCAGCTCATCATACTGGGAGACCCAGTACTTC
CASSSYWETQYF
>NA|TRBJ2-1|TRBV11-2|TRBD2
TGTGCCAGCAGCCTTCTAGCGGTCAGCTCCTACAATGAGCAGTTCTTC
CASSLLAVSSYNEQFF
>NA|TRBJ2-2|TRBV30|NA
TGTGCCTGGAGACGGGGCAGGGGCGAGACCGGGGAGCTGTTTTTT
CAWRRGRGETGELFF
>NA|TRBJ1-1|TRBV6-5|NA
TGTGCCAGCAGGAGGGAAGGGGGAACTGAAGCTTTCTTT
CASRREGGTEAFF
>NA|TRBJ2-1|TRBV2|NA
TGTGCCAGCAGTGAAGGGCTAGTGCAGTTCTTC
CASSEGLVQFF